This T cell receptor beta chain was sequenced for a study of CD8 T cells in ankylosing spondylitis. Study-wide points: Within ankylosing spondylitis blood, a TCR beta motif made up of under 10 highly homologous variants appeared to be characteristic. It was reported that disease-linked clones were significantly enriched in matched ankylosing spondylitis synovial fluid.

Quantitative 5'-RACE was performed with molecular barcodes, and it yielded the TCR beta libraries. TCRdb independently ran MiXCR on the 5' RACE reads; one entry per CDR3 protein. The top ten clones hold 1.1% of a sample with nearly 350,000 distinct CDR3 sequences, 14% to 15% of them seen once. This clonotype came up a few times. The target antigen is unknown. This CDR3 has 16 residues. V was shortened by 0 bases and J by 0 bases, with 11 bases between the two germline ends. Per the germline V gene, CDR1 is MNHEY and CDR2 is SVGAGI. V gene TRBV6-5 combines with J gene TRBJ2-5; D is undetermined. The source is a male donor with ankylosing spondylitis or in good health (not recorded which). The sequenced sample consisted of blood, either unsorted or a sorted T cell fraction (not recorded which). CDR3 sequence reads: CASSYSKSLYQETQYF. For the CDR3, the DNA is TGTGCCAGCAGTTACTCGAAGTCCCTGTACCAAGAGACCCAGTACTTC.